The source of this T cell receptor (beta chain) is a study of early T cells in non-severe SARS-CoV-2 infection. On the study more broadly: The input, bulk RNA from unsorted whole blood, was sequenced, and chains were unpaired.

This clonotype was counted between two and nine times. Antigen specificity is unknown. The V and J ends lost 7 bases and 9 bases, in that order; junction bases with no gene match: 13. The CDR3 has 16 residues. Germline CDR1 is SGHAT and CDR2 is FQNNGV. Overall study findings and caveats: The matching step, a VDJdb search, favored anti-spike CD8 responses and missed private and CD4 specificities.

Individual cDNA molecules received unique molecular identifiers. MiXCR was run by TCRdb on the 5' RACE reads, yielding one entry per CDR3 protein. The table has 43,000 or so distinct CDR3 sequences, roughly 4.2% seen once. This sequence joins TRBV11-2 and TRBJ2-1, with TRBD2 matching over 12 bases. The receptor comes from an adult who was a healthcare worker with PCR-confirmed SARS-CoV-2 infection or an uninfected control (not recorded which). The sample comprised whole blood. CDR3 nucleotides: TGTGCCAGCACCATACTAGCGGGAGGAACCTGGAGTGAGCAGTTCTTC. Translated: CASTILAGGTWSEQFF.